The sample holds a few counts of the clone carrying this T cell receptor (beta chain). Its antigen is still unknown. This CDR3 region has 13 residues. With 3 bases clipped from V and 8 bases from J, the junction kept 8 bases outside the gene matches. Germline assignment: CDR1 DFQATT and CDR2 SNEGSKA (reference sequence). The data were taken from a study of identical twins. General study points: An excess of low generation probability was shown by twin-shared out-of-frame alpha sequences. Beta clonotypes that were abundant in cord blood contained fewer insertions, a pattern absent from memory repertoires. Zero-insertion analyses were open to partial confounding by invariant MAIT and iNKT cells.

TCRdb passed the 5' RACE reads through MiXCR, listing each CDR3 protein once. The sample contains 400,000 to 650,000 distinct CDR3 sequences, less than 25% of which appear only once. The same data also went into a second study, on T cells expressing NK-cell markers. That paper states: One of eight sequenced donors was HCMV-seronegative; the other seven were seropositive.

The sample taken for sequencing was CD4+ T cells sorted from blood. The chain has TRBV20-1 and TRBJ1-2; 8 nucleotides agree with TRBD1. The origin of this receptor is a woman aged 18-35 years in good health. This chain's CDR3 is CSARDREMKGYTF. The CDR3 region has the DNA TGCAGTGCTAGGGACAGGGAGATGAAGGGCTACACCTTC.